This is a list of T cell receptor beta chains from one sample in a study of breast tumors, draining lymph nodes, adjacent tissues. TCRdb re-derived calls from the multiplex PCR reads in MiXCR, one entry per CDR3 protein. The data hold more than 15,000 distinct CDR3 sequences, with 60% to 70% observed a single time. The sequenced sample was tumor-adjacent breast tissue. The receptors come from a female donor with breast cancer. Some clones in this sample may be carry-over from other donors' samples. Both conserved end residues are part of each CDR3. Each record gives: J gene, V gene, D gene, clone size, CDR3 protein, CDR3 DNA. D genes are given only for firm matches. For some rows the clone size is stated as once, few or many, or as a class when expanded; others skip it.

J: TRBJ1-2
V: TRBV7-9
D: -
size: once
CDR3: CASSLWDTPYGYTF
DNA: TGTGCCAGCAGCTTATGGGACACTCCTTATGGCTACACCTTC

J: TRBJ1-5
V: TRBV11-1
D: TRBD1
size: -
CDR3: CASSLADRGPIDNQPQHF
DNA: TGTGCCAGCAGCTTAGCCGACAGGGGACCGATTGACAATCAGCCCCAGCATTTT

J: TRBJ2-1
V: TRBV29-1
D: TRBD1
size: -
CDR3: CSVVPQRTGSLVF
DNA: TGCAGCGTTGTACCACAGAGGACAGGGAGTTTGGTCTTC

J: TRBJ2-7
V: TRBV7-3
D: -
size: large
CDR3: CASSLQQGNTYEQYF
DNA: TGTGCCAGCAGCTTACAGCAGGGGAACACCTACGAGCAGTACTTC

J: TRBJ2-3
V: TRBV10-3
D: -
size: -
CDR3: CAISESGVGTQYF
DNA: TGTGCCATCAGTGAGTCCGGGGTAGGTACGCAGTATTTT

J: TRBJ1-6
V: TRBV7-2
D: -
size: -
CDR3: CASSSLRGVAGSPLHF
DNA: TGTGCCAGCAGCTCCCTACGGGGGGTGGCGGGCTCACCCCTCCACTTT

J: TRBJ1-2
V: TRBV20-1
D: -
size: medium-sized
CDR3: CSAREWWESFNYGYTF
DNA: TGCAGTGCTAGAGAGTGGTGGGAATCGTTTAACTATGGCTACACCTTC

J: TRBJ2-5
V: TRBV20-1
D: -
size: -
CDR3: CSAYERGTQYF
DNA: TGCAGTGCCTACGAGAGGGGGACCCAGTACTTC

J: TRBJ2-7
V: TRBV7-9
D: -
size: -
CDR3: CASSFYICSARHRYYEQYF
DNA: -

J: TRBJ1-2
V: TRBV29-1
D: -
size: -
CDR3: CSVEGWTLNYGYTF
DNA: TGCAGCGTTGAAGGGTGGACCTTAAACTATGGCTACACCTTC

J: TRBJ2-3
V: TRBV27
D: -
size: -
CDR3: CASSSIHTSTDTQYF
DNA: TGTGCCAGCAGTTCGATCCACACTAGCACAGATACGCAGTATTTT

J: TRBJ2-2
V: TRBV2
D: TRBD2
size: -
CDR3: CASSARTSDTGELFF
DNA: TGTGCCAGCAGTGCTAGGACTAGTGACACCGGGGAGCTGTTTTTT

J: TRBJ1-4
V: TRBV2
D: TRBD1
size: -
CDR3: CASSEADRVNEKLFF
DNA: TGTGCCAGCAGTGAAGCAGACAGGGTTAATGAAAAACTGTTTTTT

J: TRBJ2-3
V: TRBV24-1
D: TRBD2
size: -
CDR3: CAASASSGSTDTQYF
DNA: TGTGCCGCCAGTGCTTCTAGCGGGAGTACAGATACGCAGTATTTT

J: TRBJ1-4
V: TRBV5-5
D: TRBD1
size: -
CDR3: CASSLGQGSNEKLFF
DNA: TGTGCCAGCAGCTTGGGACAGGGTTCTAATGAAAAACTGTTTTTT

J: TRBJ1-3
V: TRBV20-1
D: TRBD1
size: -
CDR3: CSARAPDREAGNTIYF
DNA: TGCAGTGCTAGAGCCCCTGACAGGGAAGCTGGAAACACCATATATTTT

J: TRBJ1-4
V: TRBV19
D: -
size: medium-sized
CDR3: CASSDREAGQEKLFF
DNA: TGTGCCAGTAGTGACCGGGAGGCCGGACAGGAAAAACTGTTTTTT

J: TRBJ1-5
V: TRBV2
D: -
size: -
CDR3: CASSREDQPQHF
DNA: TGTGCCAGCAGTAGGGAAGATCAGCCCCAGCATTTT

J: TRBJ2-3
V: TRBV19
D: -
size: -
CDR3: CASSMGGSDTDTQYF
DNA: TGTGCCAGTAGTATGGGTGGTTCCGACACAGATACGCAGTATTTT

J: TRBJ2-3
V: TRBV7-9
D: -
size: -
CDR3: CASSLEGVRTDTQYF
DNA: TGTGCCAGCAGCTTAGAGGGGGTTCGCACAGATACGCAGTATTTT

J: TRBJ1-4
V: TRBV20-1
D: -
size: -
CDR3: CSASQVGGTEKLFF
DNA: TGCAGTGCTAGTCAAGTCGGGGGGACGGAAAAACTGTTTTTT

J: TRBJ2-2
V: TRBV11-2
D: -
size: -
CDR3: CASSLGGADGELFF
DNA: TGTGCCAGCAGCTTGGGGGGCGCTGACGGGGAGCTGTTTTTT

J: TRBJ1-6
V: TRBV2
D: -
size: -
CDR3: CASRSVDSPLHF
DNA: TGTGCCAGCAGGAGTGTTGACTCACCCCTCCACTTT

J: TRBJ1-6
V: TRBV6-5
D: -
size: -
CDR3: CASRQGDSPLHF
DNA: TGTGCCAGCAGGCAGGGTGATTCACCCCTCCACTTT